This T cell receptor beta chain came from a study of cytotoxic CD8 clonotypes in ibrutinib-treated CLL. The germline V gene encodes CDR1 MNHEY and CDR2 SVGAGI. The germline V and J ends were trimmed by 5 bases and 1 base, with 14 bases remaining between them. The CDR3 length is 15 residues. The table came from immunoSEQ multiplex PCR; TCRdb's copy has only in-frame clones and leaves some out. The sample includes about 24,000 clones, approximately 81% of them seen just once. This clonotype was obtained from a human donor with chronic lymphocytic leukemia. The sequencing here drew on PBMCs, taken before ibrutinib treatment. The chain has TRBV6-5 and TRBJ1-1, with a weak D call TRBD1 (5 bases). The CDR3 coding sequence is TGTGCCAGCAGTCAAACGGGACGGGCGAACACTGAAGCTTTCTTT. This sequence encodes CASSQTGRANTEAFF.